The 18 T cell receptor beta chains listed next were all sequenced from one sample in a study of blood T cells in healthy people across ages. It was with a sample-barcoded 5' primer and a J-beta primer mix that a second PCR of roughly 7 to 12 cycles was run. A single record per CDR3 protein comes from TCRdb applying MiXCR to the 5' RACE reads. The data contain approximately 1.5 million distinct CDR3 sequences, 42% of them seen just once; the ten biggest clones take up around 4%. Input material: blood. These receptors were obtained from a woman between 18 and 29 years old in good health.

This clonotype was detected only once. The DNA of the CDR3 is TGTGCCAGCAGCCAAGAGGAAGCGGGGGCTGAAGATACGCAGTATTTT. Encoded protein: CASSQEEAGAEDTQYF. The chain carries TRBV3-1 and TRBJ2-3; 8 nucleotides line up with TRBD2. Germline assignment: CDR1 LGHDT and CDR2 YNNKEL (reference sequence). V lost 0 bases to trimming and J lost 5 bases; unmatched junction nucleotides: 7. The CDR3 is 16 amino acids.

This clonotype was counted only a few times. The chain recombines TRBV12-3 or TRBV12-4 with TRBJ2-1, with 10 nucleotides matching TRBD1. V shed 7 bases and J 9 bases; nucleotides not matched to a gene: 12. The CDR3 covers 15 residues. The CDR3 here is CASNLGGQGYGEQFF. In nucleotides, the CDR3 is TGTGCCAGCAACCTAGGGGGACAGGGGTATGGTGAGCAGTTCTTC.

The V gene is TRBV24-1, the J gene TRBJ1-2; a possible D gene is TRBD1 (6 bases). Between the trimmed V and J ends, which lost 3 bases and 4 bases, there was a span of 11 bases. Germline values: CDR1 KGHDR, CDR2 SFDVKD. The CDR3 runs to 14 residues. The CDR3 here is CATSDPDRIYGYTF. The CDR3 bases are TGTGCCACCAGTGATCCGGACAGAATCTATGGCTACACCTTC.

The rearrangement uses TRBV29-1 and TRBJ2-3; 14 bases line up with TRBD2. CDR1 SQVTM and CDR2 ANQGSEA come from the germline V gene. After removal of 7 bases from V and 1 base from J, the junction contained 10 bases not matched to a gene. The CDR3 is 17 residues long. CDR3 in amino acids: CSADRGLAGVGTDTQYF. CDR3 coding DNA: TGCAGCGCTGATCGGGGACTAGCGGGAGTCGGCACAGATACGCAGTATTTT.

The chain is built from TRBV29-1 and TRBJ2-5; 8 nucleotides line up with TRBD1. The assigned J gene may be wrong: the sequence end matches TRBJ2-7 better. CDR3 length equals 13 residues. Looked up from germline, CDR1 is SQVTM and CDR2 is ANQGSEA. The CDR3 DNA reads TGCAGCGTGGGGCAGGGGGCCCTGTACGAGCAGTACTTC. It encodes CSVGQGALYEQYF.

The V gene is TRBV20-1, the J gene TRBJ1-5; D remains ambiguous. CDR1 and CDR2 from the germline V gene are DFQATT and SNEGSKA (reference sequence). Trimming pared 0 bases from V and 4 bases from J, leaving 7 bases between. The CDR3 has 13 residues. The CDR3 nucleotides read TGCAGTGCTAGAGATCTGGGGAATCAGCCCCAGCATTTT. Its translation: CSARDLGNQPQHF.

V gene TRBV5-1 combines with J gene TRBJ2-1; 9 positions match TRBD1. The CDR3 spans 20 residues. V lost 1 base to trimming and J lost 6 bases; unmatched junction nucleotides: 20. Germline V gene sequence: CDR1 SGHRS, CDR2 YFSETQ. The CDR3 nucleotides read TGCGCCAGCAGCTTGAACCCCTTTTTGTCCGGGACAGGGCGGACCAATGAGCAGTTCTTC. It encodes CASSLNPFLSGTGRTNEQFF.

A remark on this clonotype: Relative to the germline gene, one junction end is altered; a read error may explain this. J is TRBJ2-7 and V is TRBV24-1; TRBD1 matches 7 bases. This CDR3 has 14 residues. Germline CDR1 KGHDR, CDR2 SFDVKD. The CDR3 loop is CATRTRTGIYVQYF. DNA for the CDR3: TGTGCCACCAGGACGAGGACAGGAATCTACGTGCAGTACTTC.

CDR3 amino acids: CASSSVAVDTYTNEQFF. As DNA, the CDR3 is TGTGCCAGCAGCTCAGTAGCTGTGGACACATATACCAATGAGCAGTTCTTC. V and J are TRBV11-2 and TRBJ2-1; possible D gene TRBD1, 5 bases. V lost 4 bases and J lost 6, with 22 bases in between. The CDR3 runs to 17 residues. From germline, CDR1 is SGHAT and CDR2 FQNNGV.

This clonotype was seen at least ten times. The V and J genes are TRBV20-1 and TRBJ1-4; D is perhaps TRBD1 (5 bases). This CDR3 region has 14 residues. The germline V gene has CDR1 DFQATT and CDR2 SNEGSKA (reference sequence). V was shortened by 6 bases and J by 8 bases, with 19 bases between the two germline ends. CDR3 protein: CSALGTTEGEKLFF. The DNA of the CDR3 is TGCAGTGCCCTCGGGACCACGGAGGGGGAAAAACTGTTTTTT.

The sample holds a few counts of this clonotype. This chain links TRBV6-5 with TRBJ1-2; 8 bases fit TRBD1. V dropped 6 bases and J dropped 7; count of bases not matched to a gene: 10. The CDR3 spans 14 residues. In germline, CDR1 is MNHEY, CDR2 SVGAGI. The CDR3 loop is CASSWDRKQAGYTF. Written as DNA, the CDR3 is TGTGCCAGCAGCTGGGACAGGAAACAGGCTGGCTACACCTTC.

This clonotype was counted only a few times. This sequence joins TRBV20-1 and TRBJ2-5; the match to TRBD1 covers 8 bases. The CDR3 spans 12 residues. With 8 bases clipped from V and 3 bases from J, the junction kept 5 bases outside the gene matches. From germline, CDR1 is DFQATT and CDR2 SNEGSKA (reference sequence). The CDR3 region is CSFGQGKETQYF. The CDR3 nucleotides are TGCAGTTTCGGACAGGGTAAAGAGACCCAGTACTTC.

The rearrangement uses TRBV6-6 and TRBJ1-5; D uncertain. The germline V gene has CDR1 MNHNY and CDR2 SVGAGI (reference sequence). V dropped 2 bases and J dropped 0 bases, with 8 bases sitting between them. The length of the CDR3 is 15 residues. This CDR3 is CASSYLGDSNQPQHF. The CDR3 coding sequence is TGTGCCAGCAGTTACCTCGGCGATAGCAATCAGCCCCAGCATTTT.

The chain carries TRBV10-3 and TRBJ2-1, with 13 bases lining up with TRBD2. This CDR3 spans 16 amino acids. V was clipped by 7 bases and J by 5 bases; unmatched bases: 8. Germline V CDR1 and CDR2: ENHRY, SYGVKD. CDR3 coding DNA: TGTGCCATCACCAGGGGTGGGACTAGCGGGGACAATGAGCAGTTCTTC. It yields the protein CAITRGGTSGDNEQFF.

The chain recombines TRBV4-1 with TRBJ1-2; D is undetermined. This CDR3 is built from 15 residues. V lost 0 bases and J lost 2, with 10 bases in between. CDR1 is MGHRA, CDR2 YSYEKL, per germline. The CDR3 loop reads CASSQDFRPNYGYTF. The CDR3 bases are TGCGCCAGCAGCCAAGATTTCCGCCCGAACTATGGCTACACCTTC.

This clonotype was seen more than once but under ten times. This sequence joins TRBV6-2 or TRBV6-3 and TRBJ2-1, with D perhaps being TRBD1 or TRBD2 (5 bases each). V was pared by 6 bases and J by 7 bases, with 19 bases between. Germline V lookup: CDR1 MNHEY, CDR2 SVGEGT. The CDR3 has 15 amino acids. The CDR3 nucleotides are TGTGCCAGCAGGGCGAACAGGCCCTCGGGGAATGAGCAGTTCTTC. It specifies CASRANRPSGNEQFF.

The V call is TRBV4-3, the J call TRBJ2-3, with a tentative D call TRBD1 (5 bases). The germline V gene encodes CDR1 LGHNA and CDR2 YSLEER. The V end was cut by 1 base, the J end by 2 bases, with 19 bases between. The CDR3 has 18 residues. DNA for the CDR3: TGCGCCAGCAGCCAAGCATTTTATGTGGGGCCCAACACAGATACGCAGTATTTT. Translating gives CASSQAFYVGPNTDTQYF.

This clonotype was seen only a few times. The rearrangement joins TRBV28 to TRBJ1-1; 7 bases line up with TRBD1. Unmatched junction bases numbered 7, after V lost 5 bases and J lost 1 base. Germline loops: CDR1 MDHEN, CDR2 SYDVKM. The CDR3 runs 15 residues. The CDR3 nucleotides read TGTGCCAGCAGTCCTCGACAGGGCCAGAACACTGAAGCTTTCTTT. Protein sequence: CASSPRQGQNTEAFF. The whole variable domain, filled in from reference TRBV28 and TRBJ1-1, reads DVKVTQSSRYLVKRTGEKVFLECVQDMDHENMFWYRQDPGLGLRLIYFSYDVKMKEKGDIPEGYSVSREKKERFSLILESASTNQTSMYLCASSPRQGQNTEAFFGQGTRLTVV.